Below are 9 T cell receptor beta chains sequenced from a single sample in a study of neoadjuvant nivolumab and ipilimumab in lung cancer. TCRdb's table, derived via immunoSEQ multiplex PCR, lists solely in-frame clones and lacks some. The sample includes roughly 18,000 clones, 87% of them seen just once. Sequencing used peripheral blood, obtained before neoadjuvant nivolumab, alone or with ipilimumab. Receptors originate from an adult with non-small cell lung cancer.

The CDR3 loop is CASSLKVGSNQPQHF. Here the CDR3 DNA reads TGTGCCAGCAGCTTAAAAGTAGGTAGCAATCAGCCCCAGCATTTT. This rearrangement joins TRBV7-8 to TRBJ1-5; D is uncertain. The V end was cut by 2 bases, the J end by 0 bases, with 8 bases between. CDR1 and CDR2 (germline): SGHVS, FQNEAQ. CDR3 length equals 15 residues.

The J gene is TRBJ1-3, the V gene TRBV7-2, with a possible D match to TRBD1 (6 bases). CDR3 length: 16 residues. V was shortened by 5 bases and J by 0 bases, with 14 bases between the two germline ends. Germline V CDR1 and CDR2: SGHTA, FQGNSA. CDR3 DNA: TGTGCCAGCAGCCGCATTCCAGGGGCCTCTGGAAACACCATATATTTT. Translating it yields CASSRIPGASGNTIYF. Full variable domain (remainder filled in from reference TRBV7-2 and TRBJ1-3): GAGVSQSPSNKVTEKGKDVELRCDPISGHTALYWYRQSLGQGLEFLIYFQGNSAPDKSGLPSDRFSAERTGGSVSTLTIQRTQQEDSAVYLCASSRIPGASGNTIYFGEGSWLTVV.

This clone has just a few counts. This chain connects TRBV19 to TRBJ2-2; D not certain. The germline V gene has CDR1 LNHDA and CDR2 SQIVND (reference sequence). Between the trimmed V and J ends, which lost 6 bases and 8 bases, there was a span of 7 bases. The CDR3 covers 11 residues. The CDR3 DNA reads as TGTGCCAGTAGAACCGTGGGGGAGCTGTTTTTT. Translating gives CASRTVGELFF.

CDR3: CASSAGGSTDTQYF. The DNA of the CDR3 is TGTGCCAGCAGCGCAGGGGGGAGCACAGATACGCAGTATTTT. This rearrangement joins TRBV11-3 to TRBJ2-3; perhaps TRBD1 as D (7 bases). Trimming left V 5 bases short and J 0 bases short, with 9 bases between. The CDR3 has 14 amino acids. CDR1 is SGHNT and CDR2 is YENEEA in the germline V gene.

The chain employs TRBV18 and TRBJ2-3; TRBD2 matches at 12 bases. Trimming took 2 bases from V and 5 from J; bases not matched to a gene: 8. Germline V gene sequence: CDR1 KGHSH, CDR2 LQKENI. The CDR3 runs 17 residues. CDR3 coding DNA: TGTGCCAGCTCACCATCACTAGCGGGAGGCGGTGGAGATACGCAGTATTTT. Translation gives CASSPSLAGGGGDTQYF.

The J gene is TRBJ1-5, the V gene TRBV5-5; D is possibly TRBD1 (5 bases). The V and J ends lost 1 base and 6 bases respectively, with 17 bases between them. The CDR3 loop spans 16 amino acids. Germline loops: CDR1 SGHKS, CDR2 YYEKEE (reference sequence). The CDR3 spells CASSLLPAGRPQPQHF. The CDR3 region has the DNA TGTGCCAGCAGCTTGTTACCAGCAGGGAGGCCTCAGCCCCAGCATTTT.

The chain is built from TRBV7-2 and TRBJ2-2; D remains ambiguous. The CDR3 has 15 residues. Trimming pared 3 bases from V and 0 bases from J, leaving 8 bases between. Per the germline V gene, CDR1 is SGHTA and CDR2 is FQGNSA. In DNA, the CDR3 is TGTGCCAGCAGCTTCGCGTACGCGAACACCGGGGAGCTGTTTTTT. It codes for CASSFAYANTGELFF.

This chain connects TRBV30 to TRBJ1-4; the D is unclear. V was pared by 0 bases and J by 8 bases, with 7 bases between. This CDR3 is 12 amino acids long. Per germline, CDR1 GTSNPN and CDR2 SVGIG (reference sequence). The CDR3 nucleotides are TGTGCCTGGAGTGTGGCTGGAGAAAAACTGTTTTTT. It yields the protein CAWSVAGEKLFF.

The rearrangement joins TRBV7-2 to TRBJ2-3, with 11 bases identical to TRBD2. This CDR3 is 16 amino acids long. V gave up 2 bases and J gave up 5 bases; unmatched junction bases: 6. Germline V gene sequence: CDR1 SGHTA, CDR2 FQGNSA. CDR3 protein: CASSLRLLAGGDTQYF. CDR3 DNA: TGTGCCAGCAGCTTACGTCTTCTAGCGGGAGGAGATACGCAGTATTTT.